Reported below is one T cell receptor beta chain. The clone's antigen remains unknown. Base-call qualities are not available, and no considerably larger clone is one nucleotide away. Reading from cysteine to phenylalanine, the CDR3 counts 14 amino acids. This entry keeps only the CDR3 DNA: 42 bases, framed from base 1. Based on the germline V gene, the CDR1 and CDR2 sequences are SGHTA and FQGTGA. V and J are trimmed by 5 bases and 4 bases, and the gene matches miss 6 bases of the junction. The cohort comprised 710 or so healthy bone marrow donors. Cohort members were all nominally healthy when sampled, although unrecorded immune exposures were likely present. The donor was CMV seronegative and was included in the group of a few hundred seronegative cohort members. Each donor provided a peripheral blood sample, and peripheral blood mononuclear cells were used for TCR beta sequencing. Genomic DNA was extracted from the blood cell samples with the Qiagen DNeasy Blood Extraction Kit.

The library was generated by the immunoSEQ multiplex PCR assay. For the multiplex PCR, a mixture combining 60 forward primers for TCR Vbeta segments and 13 reverse primers for TCR Jbeta segments was used. A multiplex PCR assay on genomic DNA amplified the CDR3 region of rearranged TCR beta genes. On the Illumina HiSeq System, the amplified TCR beta libraries were sequenced as 87-base-pair reads. Regarding the original processing steps: A later analysis counted about 80 million unique TCR beta chains across the 690 or so repertoires, and some 11 million of these chains were shared by at least two donors. A nearest-neighbor algorithm error-corrected the raw reads and collapsed the reads into unique sequences, merging closely related sequences to remove PCR and sequencing errors. V, D and J gene segments were assigned by aligning CDR3 sequences to IMGT reference sequences. Each retained sequence needed at least a six-nucleotide match to both a V gene segment and a J gene segment. A rearrangement was called productive if the CDR3 had no stop codons and remained in frame with V and J, and every other rearrangement was called non-productive. Following IMGT convention, CDR3 was defined as the stretch from the second conserved V-encoded cysteine up to the conserved J-encoded phenylalanine. The earlier analysis of roughly 590 of the donors excluded sequences that lacked an unambiguous match to a single V gene segment. An earlier analysis of fewer than 750 of the donors classified V segments as functional when productive rearrangements were above 56.7% and as segregating when the standard deviation between donors was above 5%. A statistical classification framework was built to diagnose cytomegalovirus status from the catalog of TCR beta chain sequences. V and J gene assignment, in a later analysis, came from comparing TCR nucleotide sequences with IMGT/GENE-DB human TR gene sequences. In a later analysis, CDR3 sequences and most-parsimonious VDJ recombination scenarios were assigned using the TCRdist pipeline. In a later analysis, every TCR beta chain was defined by the combination of its CDR3 amino acid sequence and its V-gene family, and reads without a unique V-gene family were dropped. As a way to deal with suspected cross-contamination and a sequencing artifact, a later analysis dropped over 550 nucleotide sequences that were highly shared and had low generation probability. In a later analysis, a clonal expansion index was calculated for each public chain from normalized within-repertoire ranks of inferred template counts. In a later analysis, generation probabilities were computed using a VDJ recombination model fitted to out-of-frame rearrangements, and the results were checked against IGoR. In a later analysis, TCR-TCR, TCR-HLA and TCR-CMV co-occurrence was scored with hypergeometric tests, and a repertoire-size bias correction was applied to TCR pairs. A later analysis estimated false discovery rates by permuting HLA or CMV assignments 20 times. A later analysis grouped co-occurring TCRs with DBSCAN, adding TCRdist sequence similarity when clustering within HLA-allele-positive subsets. Repertoires with fewer than 30,000 or more than 120,000 public chains, plus five repertoires with anomalous nucleotide sharing, were excluded from co-occurrence clustering. TCRdb limited this immuneACCESS table to in-frame rearrangements with V and J called. A share of clones is missing; checked studies link under half to unresolved V genes, and the rest is unexplained. The V and J calls and clone size come from that table; D and trimming were worked out from the DNA. For this sample there are about 180,000 clones; roughly 80% appear just once. 4.8% of the sample comes from the top ten.

The data were obtained in a study of cytomegalovirus exposure and HLA in healthy donors (dated by TCRdb to the late 2010s). About the full investigation: An earlier analysis of 587 of the donors reported 250 to 300 Gb of sequence data and around 120 million unique TCR beta sequences obtained from about 180 million T cells. To decide whether each TCR beta V gene segment behaved as functional or pseudogenic, an earlier analysis of some 600 of the donors relied on high-throughput TCR beta sequencing. Genome-wide SNP genotypes for about three fifths of the roughly 670 donors were used in a later genetic analysis, which treated that subset as a discovery cohort. Typing coverage varied by locus: roughly 629-640 donors for A, B, C, DRB1 and DQB1; about 520 for DQA1; some 610 for DPA1; approximately 450 for DPB1. Donor age, sex, ethnicity and CMV serostatus were collected together with the repertoire data. Along with the approximately 700-subject first cohort, a separate validation cohort of approximately 110 different subjects was used. To predict cytomegalovirus infection status, the study combined high-throughput TCR immunosequencing, statistical association of individual TCRs with disease status, and machine learning. Both class I and class II loci were covered by HLA typing, at four-digit resolution. The study aimed to test whether signatures of past pathogen exposure could be identified by cataloging public T cell receptors. In the later analysis, no new phenotypic data were used to find candidate immune exposures; instead, reliance was placed on TCR beta sequences and their occurrence across donors. In a later analysis, previously published TCR beta repertoires from 550 to 700 donors were re-analyzed and high-resolution HLA genotyping was added so that TCR occurrence patterns could be studied. Five DR-DQ haplotypes were handled as single units for association and clustering because linkage in the cohort was strong. Of the 300 to 450 genotyped donors, 81% fell in the genetic ancestry cluster associated with self-reported Caucasian donors. Among 300 to 500 genotyped donors of the cohort, an average of roughly 230,000 unique TCR beta nucleotide sequences was sequenced per donor, of which about 19% were non-productive. Every discovery cohort repertoire had been produced on one sequencing platform. The T cell repertoires of around 670 subjects were profiled by immunosequencing and related to cytomegalovirus serostatus. Approximately 310 gigabases of sequencing data and approximately 85 million unique TCR sequences were included in an early release covering roughly 600 HLA-typed donors. Paper-wide results and their limitations: In an earlier analysis of 587 of the donors, most TCR beta V segments were observed in productive rearrangements about 87% or about 30% of the time, broadly matching IMGT annotations. Some IMGT-functional V segments, including TRBV6-2 and TRBV6-3, could not be told apart with the 87-base-pair reads, so those segments were excluded. The presence/absence analyses assumed that sequencing depth was roughly uniform across donors, and that assumption may not be true. Compared with the roughly 670-donor mean, donors in an Asian-associated ancestry cluster had fewer N-insertions in productive TCRs, according to a later genetic analysis. A cluster of highly shared sequence variants was judged likely to represent a technical artifact of the sequencing pipeline. Because HLA typing was unavailable for some donors at each locus, only the typed subset was used in association tests. At a false discovery rate of 0.05, a later analysis linked under 20,000 TCR beta sequences to specific HLA alleles. A further reported finding was that TCR beta sequences accurately predicted the HLA-A and HLA-B alleles for most subjects in the first cohort. In a later analysis, TCR association rates were found to vary across HLA loci, with the most associated TCRs seen for DRB1 alleles and the fewest for HLA-C alleles. Most TCR sequences were observed very rarely across donors, whereas some public TCRs were present in many individuals. Immune exposure information for the cohort was limited to CMV serostatus. In a later analysis, most CMV-associated TCR beta chains were found to appear HLA-restricted, with HLA associations seemingly driven largely by CMV exposure. Linkage disequilibrium might explain the correlated functional status among segregating V segments, but an unknown experimental factor could not be ruled out. Only TCR beta chains were sequenced in this cohort, and the absence of alpha or paired-chain data limited detectable features. The study gave a list of about 170 TCR beta chains associated with cytomegalovirus. In vitro tests confirmed that a few of the cytomegalovirus-associated TCR beta chains recognize cytomegalovirus antigens. In a later analysis, several top co-occurrence clusters were reported to appear linked to parvovirus B19, influenza, CMV and Epstein-Barr virus. Assigning TCR associations to individual alleles was difficult when HLA alleles, especially DR and DQ, strongly co-occurred. The classifier was reported to diagnose cytomegalovirus status with high specificity and sensitivity in both the original cohort and the validation cohort. Over 15 rarely observed V segments, including chromosome 9 orphons, were excluded from the earlier analysis of about 600 of the donors because counts were too low. According to the authors, the approach could potentially be generalized to other disease states and immunological phenotypes. In a later genetic analysis, a missense DCLRE1C variant was associated with V-gene and J-gene trimming of TCR beta chains, and the association was replicated in an independent cohort. Compared with equally common non-associated chains, HLA-associated TCR beta chains in a later analysis were more clonally expanded and had lower generation probabilities.

The TCR comes from a man between 18 and 35 years old in good health and CMV-seronegative. The sample was PBMCs. The chain is made from TRBV7-3 and TRBJ1-2, with 8 junctional bases fitting TRBD1. The bases read TGTGCCAGCAGCCCGGACAGGGAGGCCTATGGCTACACCTTC. Its translation is CASSPDREAYGYTF.